Presented here are 23 T cell receptor beta chains from one specimen sequenced in a study of blood T cell repertoires in COVID-19. The table came from immunoSEQ multiplex PCR; TCRdb's copy has only in-frame clones and leaves some out. The table records about 87,000 clones, around 86% of them present only once. Input material: peripheral blood. The receptors stem from a middle-aged man with acute or convalescent COVID-19.

The table lists this clone with a few counts. The chain is built from TRBV4-3 and TRBJ1-3, with D hard to call. Germline-derived CDR1 and CDR2 are LGHNA and YSLEER. This CDR3 is built from 15 residues. V was trimmed by 0 bases and J by 4 bases, leaving 10 bases between them. The CDR3 spells CASSQDHAAGNTIYF. The CDR3 DNA sequence: TGCGCCAGCAGCCAAGATCATGCGGCGGGAAACACCATATATTTT.

J is TRBJ1-2 and V is TRBV7-6, with TRBD1 identical over 9 bases. Germline CDR1 SGHVS, CDR2 FNYEAQ. This CDR3 is 16 amino acids long. V lost 4 bases, J lost 4 bases, and 10 bases stayed unmatched. CDR3 DNA sequence: TGTGCCAGCAGCTCCTCAGTCAGGACAGGGGCCTATGGCTACACCTTC. Amino acid sequence: CASSSSVRTGAYGYTF.

The gene calls are TRBV30 and TRBJ2-3, with TRBD1 as a possible D gene (6 bases). The V and J ends lost 2 bases and 5 bases respectively, with 8 bases between them. Germline CDR1 is GTSNPN and CDR2 is SVGIG (reference sequence). CDR3 length: 12 amino acids. The CDR3 loop reads CAWSIRGDTQYF. DNA for the CDR3: TGTGCCTGGAGTATCAGGGGAGATACGCAGTATTTT.

This clone has only one observation. Additional DNA sequences in this sample encode the identical CDR3. The chain couples TRBV5-1 to TRBJ2-2; possible D gene TRBD2, 5 bases. The germline V gene encodes CDR1 SGHRS and CDR2 YFSETQ. There are 14 residues in the CDR3. The V end lost 0 bases, the J end lost 4 bases, and 7 bases lay between the germline ends. The CDR3 DNA follows: TGCGCCAGCAGCTTGGGGGAGAGCACCGGGGAGCTGTTTTTT. This gives the protein CASSLGESTGELFF. Based on the CDR3 plus reference TRBV5-1 and TRBJ2-2, the full variable domain is KAGVTQTPRYLIKTRGQQVTLSCSPISGHRSVSWYQQTPGQGLQFLFEYFSETQRNKGNFPGRFSGRQFSNSRSEMNVSTLELGDSALYLCASSLGESTGELFFGEGSRLTVL.

The chain employs TRBV5-1 and TRBJ1-1, with TRBD1 identical over 11 bases. This CDR3 contains 16 residues. Germline trimming cut 2 bases from V and 7 bases from J; bases unmatched to any gene: 10. Germline V gene lookup returns CDR1 SGHRS and CDR2 YFSETQ. The CDR3 loop is CASSFGQGAREGEAFF. The CDR3 coding sequence is TGCGCCAGCAGCTTTGGACAGGGGGCCCGGGAGGGTGAAGCTTTCTTT.

The chain is built from TRBV14 and TRBJ2-7; 10 nucleotides match TRBD2. The CDR3 spans 14 residues. Germline loops: CDR1 SGHDN, CDR2 FVKESK. Losses at the gene ends were 2 bases for V and 6 bases for J; bases not matched to a gene: 4. CDR3 region: CASSQSAGGTEQYF. CDR3 nucleotide sequence: TGTGCCAGCAGCCAATCAGCGGGAGGGACCGAGCAGTACTTC.

V usage is TRBV6-5 and J usage is TRBJ1-5; no definite D call. Trimming pared 3 bases from V and 6 bases from J, leaving 9 bases between. Germline-derived CDR1 and CDR2 are MNHEY and SVGAGI. This CDR3 comprises 13 residues. The CDR3 sequence is CASSYRESQPQHF. The DNA for the CDR3 is TGTGCCAGCAGTTATAGGGAGAGTCAGCCCCAGCATTTT.

The rearrangement uses TRBV29-1 and TRBJ2-3; D might be TRBD1 (6 bases). There are 13 residues in the CDR3. Between the trimmed V and J ends, which lost 3 bases and 3 bases, there was a span of 10 bases. CDR1 SQVTM and CDR2 ANQGSEA come from the germline V gene. CDR3 sequence: CSVEPGETDTQYF. CDR3 DNA sequence: TGCAGCGTTGAGCCAGGGGAGACAGATACGCAGTATTTT.

V and J are TRBV11-2 and TRBJ2-7; 9 bases fit TRBD2. Germline lookup yields CDR1 SGHAT and CDR2 FQNNGV. CDR3 length: 14 residues. Losses at the gene ends were 10 bases for V and 4 bases for J; bases not matched to a gene: 11. CDR3 amino acids: CATTLAGGRYEQYF. In DNA form, the CDR3 reads TGTGCCACCACCCTCGCGGGAGGGCGGTACGAGCAGTACTTC.

This clone was recorded only once. CDR3 amino acids: CASSPRQGVIYGYTF. The CDR3 bases are TGTGCCAGCAGCCCTCGACAGGGGGTGATCTATGGCTACACCTTC. The chain employs TRBV9 and TRBJ1-2; 9 bases align to TRBD1. Germline assignment: CDR1 SGDLS and CDR2 YYNGEE. V dropped 4 bases and J dropped 4; count of bases not matched to a gene: 8. The CDR3 loop spans 15 amino acids. Full variable domain (missing parts from reference TRBV9 and TRBJ1-2): DSGVTQTPKHLITATGQRVTLRCSPRSGDLSVYWYQQSLDQGLQFLIQYYNGEERAKGNILERFSAQQFPDLHSELNLSSLELGDSALYFCASSPRQGVIYGYTFGSGTRLTVV.

This clone was counted once. This chain connects TRBV3-1 (or the pseudogene TRBV3-2) to TRBJ2-5, with D tentatively TRBD2 (5 bases). Germline values: CDR1 LGHDT, CDR2 YNNKEL (reference sequence). The V gene lost 3 bases and the J gene lost 1 base, with 9 bases spanning the gap. This CDR3 spans 14 amino acids. CDR3 coding DNA: TGTGCCAGCAGCCAGGGAGTTCGCCAAGAGACCCAGTACTTC. This encodes CASSQGVRQETQYF.

The chain has TRBV19 and TRBJ1-2, with D possibly being TRBD1 (6 bases). Trimming pared 4 bases from V and 0 bases from J, leaving 21 bases between. This CDR3 region has 18 residues. CDR1 and CDR2 from the germline V gene are LNHDA and SQIVND (reference sequence). CDR3 amino acids: CASSTPGTWGTANYGYTF. The DNA of the CDR3 is TGTGCCAGTAGTACCCCCGGGACATGGGGAACCGCTAACTATGGCTACACCTTC.

This clone was detected once. This chain joins TRBV7-2 and TRBJ1-4; 9 positions match TRBD1. CDR3 size: 18 residues. Trimming cost V 4 bases and J 7 bases; bases outside gene matches: 16. The V gene's germline CDR1 is SGHTA and CDR2 FQGNSA. The CDR3 here is CASSSLPGQGSWGEKLFF. The CDR3 DNA sequence: TGTGCCAGCAGCTCACTTCCGGGACAGGGAAGTTGGGGTGAAAAACTGTTTTTT.

The rearrangement links TRBV27 to TRBJ1-4, with no clear D. The V end lost 5 bases, the J end lost 7 bases, and 14 bases lay between the germline ends. This CDR3 has 14 amino acids. CDR1 and CDR2 from the germline V gene are MNHEY and SMNVEV (reference sequence). The CDR3 DNA reads as TGTGCCAGCAGTCCATCCTCCCGAGGTGAAAAACTGTTTTTT. Protein sequence: CASSPSSRGEKLFF.

This clone was seen just once. This chain uses TRBV7-2 with TRBJ2-1, with TRBD1 identical over 11 bases. The length of the CDR3 is 14 residues. Germline CDR1 is SGHTA and CDR2 is FQGNSA. The V segment lost 4 bases and the J segment 8 bases; nucleotides outside the gene matches: 4. The CDR3 sequence is CASSYRTGGHEQFF. The CDR3 DNA reads as TGTGCCAGCAGCTACAGGACAGGGGGCCATGAGCAGTTCTTC.

The chain joins TRBV3-1 (or the pseudogene TRBV3-2) to TRBJ2-1; 7 bases are shared with TRBD1. CDR1 and CDR2 (germline): LGHDT, YNNKEL (reference sequence). The junction had 12 bases not matched to a gene; V was cut back by 2 bases and J by 5 bases. The CDR3 sequence is 17 residues long. CDR3 nucleotide sequence: TGTGCCAGCAGCCAATTCGTCCCCACCACAGGGGACAATGAGCAGTTCTTC. Protein product: CASSQFVPTTGDNEQFF.

J is TRBJ2-7 and V is TRBV10-1; TRBD2 matches at 7 bases. The V gene end was trimmed by 3 bases and the J gene end by 3 bases; junction bases not matched to a gene: 5. CDR3 size: 14 residues. Germline V lookup: CDR1 WNHNN, CDR2 SYGVQD (reference sequence). The CDR3 loop is CASSDVGRSYEQYF. CDR3 DNA sequence: TGCGCCAGCAGTGACGTCGGGAGGAGCTACGAGCAGTACTTC.

This clone was seen just once. This chain uses TRBV5-1 with TRBJ1-2; D not resolved. The V gene's germline CDR1 is SGHRS and CDR2 YFSETQ. Trimming left V 4 bases short and J 4 bases short, with 14 bases between. CDR3 length equals 14 residues. The CDR3 DNA is TGCGCCAGCAGCCCCCAGACGGGAAGCTATGGCTACACCTTC. Translation gives CASSPQTGSYGYTF.

The V gene is TRBV11-3, the J gene TRBJ2-1; 10 bases map to TRBD2. The germline V gene has CDR1 SGHNT and CDR2 YENEEA. With 2 bases clipped from V and 4 bases from J, the junction kept 2 bases outside the gene matches. The CDR3 totals 15 residues. CDR3 amino acids: CASSLIAGGYNEQFF. As DNA, the CDR3 is TGTGCCAGCAGCTTAATAGCGGGAGGTTACAATGAGCAGTTCTTC.

This chain links TRBV7-9 with TRBJ1-3, with 8 nucleotides matching TRBD1. This CDR3 has 15 amino acids. The J segment lost 0 bases and the V segment lost 4 bases, leaving 2 bases of the junction unmatched. Germline V CDR1 and CDR2: SEHNR, FQNEAQ (reference sequence). CDR3 bases: TGTGCCAGCAGCTGGGACAGGCACTCTGGAAACACCATATATTTT. Amino acids: CASSWDRHSGNTIYF.

This chain links TRBV13 with TRBJ2-7; the D gene is possibly TRBD2 (5 bases). CDR1 PRHDT and CDR2 FYEKMQ come from the germline V gene (reference sequence). This CDR3 region has 13 residues. Trimming cost V 5 bases and J 6 bases, with 14 bases left between them. This CDR3 is CASSTSGSFEQYF. CDR3 DNA sequence: TGTGCCAGCAGCACCTCGGGGAGTTTCGAGCAGTACTTC. Full variable domain (missing parts from reference TRBV13 and TRBJ2-7): AAGVIQSPRHLIKEKRETATLKCYPIPRHDTVYWYQQGPGQDPQFLISFYEKMQSDKGSIPDRFSAQQFSDYHSELNMSSLELGDSALYFCASSTSGSFEQYFGPGTRLTVT.

The chain has TRBV11-2 and TRBJ2-3, with TRBD2 matching over 12 bases. Trimming took 5 bases from V and 3 from J; bases not matched to a gene: 12. Germline CDR1 and CDR2: SGHAT and FQNNGV. The CDR3 sequence is 18 residues long. CDR3 sequence: CASSPGLAGRGATDTQYF. The CDR3, as DNA: TGTGCCAGCAGCCCGGGACTAGCGGGCCGGGGGGCGACAGATACGCAGTATTTT.

The genes are TRBV6-5 and TRBJ1-2; the match to TRBD1 covers 8 bases. The V segment lost 6 bases and the J segment 7 bases; nucleotides outside the gene matches: 4. This CDR3 region has 12 residues. The germline gives CDR1 MNHEY, CDR2 SVGAGI. CDR3 bases: TGTGCCAGCAGCAGACAGGGGCTTGGCTACACCTTC. Protein sequence: CASSRQGLGYTF.